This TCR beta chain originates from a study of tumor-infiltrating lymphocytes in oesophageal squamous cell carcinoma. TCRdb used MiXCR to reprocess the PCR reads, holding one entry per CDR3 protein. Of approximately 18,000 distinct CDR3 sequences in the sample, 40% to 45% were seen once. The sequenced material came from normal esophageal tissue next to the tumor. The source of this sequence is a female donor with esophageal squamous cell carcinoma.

The DNA of the CDR3 is TGTGCCAGCAGCGGGGGACTAGCGGGGGACTACGAGCAGTACTTC. The encoded protein is CASSGGLAGDYEQYF. The V gene is TRBV13, the J gene TRBJ2-3; TRBD2 agrees at 14 bases. The assigned J gene may be wrong: the sequence end matches TRBJ2-7 better. This CDR3 comprises 15 residues. The germline gives CDR1 PRHDT, CDR2 FYEKMQ (reference sequence).